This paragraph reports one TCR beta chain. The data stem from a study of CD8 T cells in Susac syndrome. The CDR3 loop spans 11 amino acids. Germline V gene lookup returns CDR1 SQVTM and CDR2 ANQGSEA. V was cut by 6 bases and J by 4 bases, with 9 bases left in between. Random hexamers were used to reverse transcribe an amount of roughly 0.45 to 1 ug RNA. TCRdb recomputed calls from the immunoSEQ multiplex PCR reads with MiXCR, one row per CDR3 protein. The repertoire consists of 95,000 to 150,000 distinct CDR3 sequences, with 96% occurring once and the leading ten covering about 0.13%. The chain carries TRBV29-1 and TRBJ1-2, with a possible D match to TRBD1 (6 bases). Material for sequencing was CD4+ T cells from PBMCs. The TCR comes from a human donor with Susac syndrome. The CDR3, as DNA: TGCAGCGTGGACAGCGGCTATGGCTACACCTTC. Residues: CSVDSGYGYTF.